Listed here are 17 T cell receptor beta chains from one sample, sequenced in a study of regulatory T cells in long-lasting Graves disease (dated by TCRdb to the early 2020s). According to the study, the label for this sample's time point signals: newly diagnosed GD, antithyroid drugs for less than 3 months. For both TCR sequencing and RNA sequencing, RNA was extracted from PBMCs using TRIzol. The library was generated by multiplex PCR. The sequencing machine was an Illumina HiSeq 4000. TCR beta libraries were built with iRepertoire HTBI primers and Arm-PCR amplification of CDR3 regions. The public sequencing data were trimmed at Q25 with fastp and processed into clonotypes with MiXCR by TCRdb, which kept only in-frame beta chains. Each CDR3 protein gets just one entry, which takes the most common genes and DNA from the rows behind it. In this sample the table shows some 490,000 distinct CDR3 sequences, around 13% of which occur a single time. The ten largest clones add up to approximately 9.6% of the sample.

The same data also went into a second study, on T cells in Graves' hyperthyroidism and ophthalmopathy.

The sequences come from peripheral blood mononuclear cells (PBMCs), collected at new diagnosis, from a patient treated with antithyroid drugs. The receptors shown here come from a woman aged 25 to 39 with Graves disease. Donor details come from another sample of the same person, matched by shared clones.

The sample holds many counts of this clonotype. The rearrangement joins TRBV29-1 to TRBJ2-7; D is undetermined. Germline V gives CDR1 SQVTM, CDR2 ANQGSEA. V dropped 5 bases and J dropped 3 bases, with 11 bases sitting between them. The CDR3 runs to 12 residues. This CDR3 is CSVRYGGYEQYF. In DNA, the CDR3 is TGCAGCGTTAGGTATGGCGGCTACGAGCAGTACTTC.

This clonotype was detected ten times or more. V and J are TRBV7-3 and TRBJ1-2; D is unclear. The CDR3 extends over 18 amino acids. Germline CDR1 reads SGHTA; CDR2 reads FQGTGA. Trimming cost V 5 bases and J 6 bases, with 28 bases left between them. This CDR3 reads CASSPYLSDPREGDGYTF. DNA of the CDR3: TGTGCCAGCAGCCCCTACCTCTCGGACCCACGAGAAGGTGATGGCTACACCTTC.

This clonotype was counted at least ten times. The chain carries TRBV29-1 and TRBJ2-1; D is possibly TRBD1 (5 bases). The CDR3 loop spans 15 amino acids. Germline loops: CDR1 SQVTM, CDR2 ANQGSEA. V lost 6 bases and J lost 5, with 20 bases in between. The CDR3: CSVAALDRAHNEQFF. The CDR3 nucleotides read TGCAGCGTCGCAGCCCTTGACAGAGCTCACAATGAGCAGTTCTTC.

V and J are TRBV15 and TRBJ2-1; D is undetermined. Germline assignment: CDR1 LNHNV and CDR2 YYDKDF (reference sequence). Deletions cut 2 bases from V and 7 bases from J, with 12 bases between. This CDR3 comprises 14 residues. The CDR3: CATSRNPQANEQFF. The CDR3 bases are TGTGCCACCAGCAGAAACCCCCAAGCAAATGAGCAGTTCTTC.

This clonotype showed up many times. This chain links TRBV19 with TRBJ1-1; 8 positions agree with TRBD1. Germline V gene lookup returns CDR1 LNHDA and CDR2 SQIVND (reference sequence). There are 13 residues in the CDR3. J was trimmed by 6 bases and V by 9 bases; bases with no gene match: 9. CDR3 in amino acids: CASSRGRGPEAFF. CDR3 DNA: TGTGCCAGCAGCCGCGGCAGGGGGCCTGAAGCTTTCTTT.

This clonotype was counted ten times or more. CDR3 protein: CASDDSNSYEQYF. Written as DNA, the CDR3 is TGTGCCAGCGACGACAGCAACTCCTACGAGCAGTACTTC. The J gene is TRBJ2-7, the V gene TRBV28; a possible D gene is TRBD1 (5 bases). Germline V CDR1 and CDR2: MDHEN, SYDVKM. The CDR3 extends over 13 amino acids. Trimming removed 8 bases at V and 0 bases at J, with 11 bases between.

This clonotype was counted between two and nine times. The chain employs TRBV19 and TRBJ2-7; 10 bases align to TRBD2. With V trimmed by 3 bases and J by 3 bases, 2 bases remained unmatched. This CDR3 spans 14 amino acids. The germline CDR1 and CDR2 sequences are LNHDA and SQIVND (reference sequence). The CDR3 DNA is TGTGCCAGTAGTATGAGCGGGAGGGTCTACGAGCAGTACTTC. As protein: CASSMSGRVYEQYF. The full variable domain, its missing parts supplied by reference TRBV19 and TRBJ2-7, is DGGITQSPKYLFRKEGQNVTLSCEQNLNHDAMYWYRQDPGQGLRLIYYSQIVNDFQKGDIAEGYSVSREKKESFPLTVTSAQKNPTAFYLCASSMSGRVYEQYFGPGTRLTVT.

This clonotype was recorded many times. CDR3 nucleotide sequence: TGCAGTGCTAGTGGCCGACAGCCGACCTACGAGCAGTACTTC. It is translated as CSASGRQPTYEQYF. The V and J genes are TRBV20-1 and TRBJ2-7, with D possibly matching TRBD1 (5 bases). V lost 3 bases and J lost 2, with 14 bases in between. The CDR3 consists of 14 residues. Germline V lookup: CDR1 DFQATT, CDR2 SNEGSKA (reference sequence).

In this sample, this clonotype turned up many times. This rearrangement joins TRBV30 to TRBJ1-1; D is ambiguous. This CDR3 comprises 17 residues. Germline CDR1 GTSNPN, CDR2 SVGIG (reference sequence). V was clipped by 3 bases and J by 10 bases, with 30 bases between them. CDR3 residues: CAWSPGRRSLVPTSAFF. DNA for the CDR3: TGTGCCTGGAGCCCCGGTCGTAGAAGCCTAGTACCTACTTCAGCTTTCTTT.

This rearrangement joins TRBV30 to TRBJ1-2; TRBD1 might be the D (5 bases). Per germline, CDR1 GTSNPN and CDR2 SVGIG (reference sequence). V was trimmed by 0 bases and J by 4 bases, leaving 12 bases between them. This CDR3 has 14 amino acids. This CDR3 is CAWSVKGRSYGYTF. The DNA for the CDR3 is TGTGCCTGGAGTGTCAAGGGACGGAGCTATGGCTACACCTTC.

With respect to this clonotype: This CDR3 is missing its conserved last phenylalanine or tryptophan, likely due to a read error. The chain is built from TRBV12-3 or TRBV12-4 and TRBJ2-3, with TRBD2 matching over 7 bases. After removal of 11 bases from V and 2 bases from J, the junction contained 10 bases not matched to a gene. This CDR3 is 14 amino acids long. The CDR3 region has the DNA TGTGCCTCCACGAACAGCGGGACCACAGATACGCAGTATCTT. Translating it yields CASTNSGTTDTQYL.

This clonotype was seen ten or more times. The chain recombines TRBV15 with TRBJ1-5; no clear D gene. This CDR3 comprises 16 residues. Germline CDR1 is LNHNV and CDR2 is YYDKDF (reference sequence). The V and J ends lost 0 bases and 7 bases respectively, with 16 bases between them. CDR3 protein: CATSRDQWGSSQPQHF. CDR3 in DNA: TGTGCCACCAGCAGAGATCAATGGGGTTCGTCGCAGCCCCAGCATTTT.

This clonotype was detected a few times. The chain recombines TRBV19 with TRBJ1-5; D not resolved. The CDR3 totals 15 residues. Trimming took 1 base from V and 0 from J, leaving 7 bases between them. Germline CDR1 reads LNHDA; CDR2 reads SQIVND (reference sequence). The CDR3 loop reads CASSIVSDSNQPQHF. The CDR3 DNA is TGTGCCAGTAGTATAGTTTCGGATAGCAATCAGCCCCAGCATTTT.

This clonotype came up a few times. The chain has TRBV6-5 and TRBJ2-3, with D possibly TRBD2 on 6 matching bases. This CDR3 region has 16 residues. The V end lost 0 bases, the J end lost 2 bases, and 12 bases lay between the germline ends. The germline V gene encodes CDR1 MNHEY and CDR2 SVGAGI. CDR3 in DNA: TGTGCCAGCAGTTACTCGATGCAGGGACTCACAGATACGCAGTATTTT. This encodes CASSYSMQGLTDTQYF.

The V gene is TRBV15, the J gene TRBJ1-6; maybe TRBD1 (5 bases). The CDR3 covers 15 residues. The germline V gene encodes CDR1 LNHNV and CDR2 YYDKDF (reference sequence). Trimming removed 1 base from V and 4 bases from J, with 8 bases in between. The CDR3 sequence is CATSRAQEYNSPLHF. CDR3 DNA sequence: TGTGCCACCAGCAGAGCACAGGAGTATAATTCACCCCTCCACTTT.

This clonotype was recorded at least ten times. The J gene is TRBJ2-4, the V gene TRBV28; D tentatively fits TRBD1 or TRBD2 (5 bases each). CDR3 length: 15 amino acids. The V end lost 4 bases, the J end lost 4 bases, and 14 bases lay between the germline ends. From germline, CDR1 is MDHEN and CDR2 SYDVKM. The CDR3 DNA is TGTGCCAGCAGTTCCTCCGGGACCGGGAAAAACATTCAGTACTTC. Translating gives CASSSSGTGKNIQYF.

This clonotype was detected only a few times. This chain uses TRBV20-1 with TRBJ1-2; perhaps TRBD1 as D (6 bases). The CDR3 spans 13 residues. Germline lookup yields CDR1 DFQATT and CDR2 SNEGSKA (reference sequence). V lost 5 bases to trimming and J lost 4 bases, with 14 bases between them. This CDR3 reads CSASPGHVYGYTF. In DNA form, the CDR3 reads TGCAGTGCTTCCCCGGGACACGTCTATGGCTACACCTTC.